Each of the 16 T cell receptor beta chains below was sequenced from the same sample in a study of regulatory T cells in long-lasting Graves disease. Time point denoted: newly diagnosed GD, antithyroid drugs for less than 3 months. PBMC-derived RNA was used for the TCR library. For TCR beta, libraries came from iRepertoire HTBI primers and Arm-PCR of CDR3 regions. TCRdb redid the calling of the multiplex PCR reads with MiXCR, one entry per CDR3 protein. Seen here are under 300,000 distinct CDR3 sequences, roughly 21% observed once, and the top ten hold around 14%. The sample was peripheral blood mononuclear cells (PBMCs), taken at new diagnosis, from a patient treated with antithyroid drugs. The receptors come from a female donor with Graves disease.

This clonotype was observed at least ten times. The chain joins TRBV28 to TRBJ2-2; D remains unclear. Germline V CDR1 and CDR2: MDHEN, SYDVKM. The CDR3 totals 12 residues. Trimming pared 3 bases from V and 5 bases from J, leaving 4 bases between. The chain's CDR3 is CASSLTTGELFF. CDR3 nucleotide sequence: TGTGCCAGCAGTTTGACTACCGGGGAGCTGTTTTTT. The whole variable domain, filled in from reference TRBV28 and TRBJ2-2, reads DVKVTQSSRYLVKRTGEKVFLECVQDMDHENMFWYRQDPGLGLRLIYFSYDVKMKEKGDIPEGYSVSREKKERFSLILESASTNQTSMYLCASSLTTGELFFGEGSRLTVL.

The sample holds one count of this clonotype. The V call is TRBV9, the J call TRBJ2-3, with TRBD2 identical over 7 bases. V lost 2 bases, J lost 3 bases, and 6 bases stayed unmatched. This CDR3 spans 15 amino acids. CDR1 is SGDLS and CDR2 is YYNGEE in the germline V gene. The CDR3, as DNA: TGTGCCAGCAGCGTGCGCGGGAGTTGGACAGATACGCAGTATTTT. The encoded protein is CASSVRGSWTDTQYF. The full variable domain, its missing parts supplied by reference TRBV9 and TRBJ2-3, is DSGVTQTPKHLITATGQRVTLRCSPRSGDLSVYWYQQSLDQGLQFLIQYYNGEERAKGNILERFSAQQFPDLHSELNLSSLELGDSALYFCASSVRGSWTDTQYFGPGTRLTVL.

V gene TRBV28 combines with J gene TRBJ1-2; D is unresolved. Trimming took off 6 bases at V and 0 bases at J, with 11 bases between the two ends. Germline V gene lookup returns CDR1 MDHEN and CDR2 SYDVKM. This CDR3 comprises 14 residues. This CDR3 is CASRELSSNYGYTF. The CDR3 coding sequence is TGTGCCAGCAGGGAGTTATCTTCTAACTATGGCTACACCTTC.

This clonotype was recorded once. In nucleotides, the CDR3 is TGCAGTGCTAGTAAGGGGACTAGCGGGAGGGGCTCTGGGGCCAACGTCCTGACTTTC. It codes for CSASKGTSGRGSGANVLTF. V gene TRBV20-1 combines with J gene TRBJ2-6; 16 bases match TRBD2. Germline-derived CDR1 and CDR2 are DFQATT and SNEGSKA (reference sequence). This CDR3 has 19 residues. V gave up 3 bases and J gave up 0 bases; unmatched junction bases: 5.

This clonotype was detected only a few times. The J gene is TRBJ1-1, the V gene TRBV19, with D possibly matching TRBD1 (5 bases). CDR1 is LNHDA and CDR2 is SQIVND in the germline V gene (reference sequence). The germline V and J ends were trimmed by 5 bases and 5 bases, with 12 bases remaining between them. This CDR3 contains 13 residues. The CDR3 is CASSGTLGTEAFF. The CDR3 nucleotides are TGTGCCAGTAGTGGGACTCTGGGGACTGAAGCTTTCTTT.

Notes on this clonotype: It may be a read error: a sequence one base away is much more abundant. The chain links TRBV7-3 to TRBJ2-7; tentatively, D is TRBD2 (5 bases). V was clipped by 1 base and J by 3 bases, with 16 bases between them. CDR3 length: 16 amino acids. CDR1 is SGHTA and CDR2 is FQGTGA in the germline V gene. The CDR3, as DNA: TGTGCCAGCAGCTTAATGGGAGTAGGTAGGGACTACGAGCAGTACTTC. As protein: CASSLMGVGRDYEQYF.

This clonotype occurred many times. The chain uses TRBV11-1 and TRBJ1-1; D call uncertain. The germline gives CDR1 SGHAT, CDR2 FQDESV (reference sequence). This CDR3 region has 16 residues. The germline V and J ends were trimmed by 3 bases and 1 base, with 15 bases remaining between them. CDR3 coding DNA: TGTGCCAGCAGCTTCCCGGGAAGAGACGCGAACACTGAAGCTTTCTTT. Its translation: CASSFPGRDANTEAFF.

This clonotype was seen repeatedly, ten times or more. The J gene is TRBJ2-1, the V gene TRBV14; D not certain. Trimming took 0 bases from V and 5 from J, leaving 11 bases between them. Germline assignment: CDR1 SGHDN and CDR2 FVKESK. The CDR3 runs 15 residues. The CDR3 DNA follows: TGTGCCAGCAGCCAAGACTGGCGAGACAACAATGAGCAGTTCTTC. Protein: CASSQDWRDNNEQFF.

Here the CDR3 reads CASSLVSGTGGSPLHF. CDR3 coding DNA: TGTGCCAGCAGCTTAGTCAGTGGGACAGGGGGATCACCCCTCCACTTT. V gene TRBV7-9 combines with J gene TRBJ1-6; TRBD1 matches 11 bases. The germline CDR1 and CDR2 sequences are SEHNR and FQNEAQ (reference sequence). Trimming at V came to 1 base and at J to 10 bases, leaving 6 bases not matched to a gene. This CDR3 has 16 amino acids.

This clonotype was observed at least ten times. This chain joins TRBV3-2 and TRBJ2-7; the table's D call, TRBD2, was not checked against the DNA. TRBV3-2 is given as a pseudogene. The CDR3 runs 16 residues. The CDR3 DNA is TGTGCCAGCAGCCCGCCTCCGCTGGATAATGCCTACGAGCAGTACTTC. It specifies CASSPPPLDNAYEQYF.

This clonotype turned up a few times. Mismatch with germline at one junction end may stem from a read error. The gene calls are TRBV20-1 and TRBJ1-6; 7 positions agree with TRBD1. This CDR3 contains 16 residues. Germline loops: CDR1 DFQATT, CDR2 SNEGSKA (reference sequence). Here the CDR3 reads CSARDRVNPYNSPLHF. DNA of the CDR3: TGCAGTGCAAGAGACAGGGTCAATCCCTATAATTCACCCCTCCACTTT.

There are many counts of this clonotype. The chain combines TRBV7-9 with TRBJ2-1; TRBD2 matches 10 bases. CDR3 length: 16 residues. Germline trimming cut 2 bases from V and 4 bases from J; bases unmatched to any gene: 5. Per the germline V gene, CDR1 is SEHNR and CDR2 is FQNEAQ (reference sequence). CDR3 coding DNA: TGTGCCAGCAGCTTAAGGACTAGCGGAGATTACAATGAGCAGTTCTTC. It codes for CASSLRTSGDYNEQFF.

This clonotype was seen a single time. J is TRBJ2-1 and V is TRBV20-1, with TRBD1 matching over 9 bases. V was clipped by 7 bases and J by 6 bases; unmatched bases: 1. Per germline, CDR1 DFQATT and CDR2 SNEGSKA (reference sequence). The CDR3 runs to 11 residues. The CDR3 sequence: CSGDRVNEQFF. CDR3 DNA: TGCAGTGGGGACAGGGTCAATGAGCAGTTCTTC.

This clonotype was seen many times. The CDR3 nucleotides are TGTGCCTGGAGCCACCAGACAGGGGGCGGTGAAAAACTGTTTTTT. Translation: CAWSHQTGGGEKLFF. The V and J genes are TRBV30 and TRBJ1-4, with TRBD1 matching 10 bases. J lost 7 bases, V lost 3 bases, and 8 bases had no gene match. The CDR3 runs 15 residues. Germline V gives CDR1 GTSNPN, CDR2 SVGIG (reference sequence). The variable domain in full, completed from reference TRBV30 and TRBJ1-4, reads SQTIHQWPATLVQPVGSPLSLECTVEGTSNPNLYWYRQAAGRGLQLLFYSVGIGQISSEVPQNLSASRPQDRQFILSSKKLLLSDSGFYLCAWSHQTGGGEKLFFGSGTQLSVL.

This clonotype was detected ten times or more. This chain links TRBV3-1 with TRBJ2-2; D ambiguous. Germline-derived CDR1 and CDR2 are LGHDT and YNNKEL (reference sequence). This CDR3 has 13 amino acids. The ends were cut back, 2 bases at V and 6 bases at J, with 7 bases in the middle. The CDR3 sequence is CASSQWVSGELFF. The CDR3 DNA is TGTGCCAGCAGCCAATGGGTCTCCGGGGAGCTGTTTTTT.

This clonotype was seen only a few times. The CDR3: CASSIAGVAVYSNQPQHF. The DNA of the CDR3 is TGTGCCAGTAGTATAGCCGGGGTGGCAGTTTATAGCAATCAGCCCCAGCATTTT. The chain combines TRBV19 with TRBJ1-5; D is unresolved. Germline V lookup: CDR1 LNHDA, CDR2 SQIVND (reference sequence). The V gene lost 1 base and the J gene lost 0 bases, with 16 bases spanning the gap. This CDR3 region has 18 residues.